Below, 17 T cell receptor beta chains from the same sample are listed, as sequenced in a study of PD-1 blockade in classical Hodgkin lymphoma. Clones were sequenced by immunoSEQ multiplex PCR, and TCRdb holds only the in-frame ones, with some missing. The sample has some 30,000 clones, roughly 70% seen once. Exposure to brentuximab vedotin varied, and each patient had relapsed following autologous stem cell transplantation. Sequencing used peripheral blood mononuclear cells (PBMCs), obtained before the second cycle of nivolumab. Every receptor here comes from a human donor with classical Hodgkin lymphoma.

This sequence joins TRBV7-9 and TRBJ2-5; D ambiguous. Germline V gene sequence: CDR1 SEHNR, CDR2 FQNEAQ (reference sequence). Deletions cut 5 bases from V and 4 bases from J, with 8 bases between. The CDR3 covers 12 residues. The CDR3 DNA sequence: TGTGCCAGCAGCCCCGACCTAGAGACCCAGTACTTC. Translated: CASSPDLETQYF.

The chain couples TRBV5-1 to TRBJ2-5, with 11 nucleotides matching TRBD1. Germline V gives CDR1 SGHRS, CDR2 YFSETQ. V was clipped by 0 bases and J by 5 bases; unmatched bases: 3. The CDR3 runs 15 residues. In nucleotides, the CDR3 is TGCGCCAGCAGCTTGGGGACAGGGGGCGTTGAGACCCAGTACTTC. Its translation is CASSLGTGGVETQYF.

V usage is TRBV28 and J usage is TRBJ2-1, with TRBD2 matching 8 bases. V dropped 3 bases and J dropped 7; count of bases not matched to a gene: 5. The CDR3 is 14 residues long. Germline loops: CDR1 MDHEN, CDR2 SYDVKM. In nucleotides, the CDR3 is TGTGCCAGCAGTTTGGGCGGGGGGTTGAATGAGCAGTTCTTC. This sequence encodes CASSLGGGLNEQFF.

This chain joins TRBV30 and TRBJ1-1; D gene ambiguous. Trimming took 8 bases from V and 0 from J, leaving 25 bases between them. The CDR3 extends over 17 amino acids. Germline CDR1 reads GTSNPN; CDR2 reads SVGIG (reference sequence). CDR3 nucleotide sequence: TGTGCCCTCAGAAACCTTTTGGTAGGGAGCCTGAACACTGAAGCTTTCTTT. Amino acids: CALRNLLVGSLNTEAFF.

This clone is labeled as medium-sized. The gene calls are TRBV19 and TRBJ1-1; maybe TRBD1 (5 bases). V gave up 4 bases and J gave up 6 bases, with 12 bases separating them. The germline V gene encodes CDR1 LNHDA and CDR2 SQIVND (reference sequence). The CDR3 runs to 13 residues. This CDR3 is CASSRTEGAEAFF. CDR3 nucleotide sequence: TGTGCCAGTAGTAGGACCGAAGGGGCTGAAGCTTTCTTT. The variable domain in full, with the rest retrieved from reference TRBV19 and TRBJ1-1, is DGGITQSPKYLFRKEGQNVTLSCEQNLNHDAMYWYRQDPGQGLRLIYYSQIVNDFQKGDIAEGYSVSREKKESFPLTVTSAQKNPTAFYLCASSRTEGAEAFFGQGTRLTVV.

With regard to this clone: The same CDR3 can be traced to other DNA sequences in this sample. V gene TRBV15 combines with J gene TRBJ1-1; D gene unclear. Germline V gives CDR1 LNHNV, CDR2 YYDKDF (reference sequence). This CDR3 contains 11 residues. Trimming took 2 bases from V and 2 from J, leaving 0 bases between them. CDR3 residues: CATSRNTEAFF. CDR3 nucleotide sequence: TGTGCCACCAGCAGAAACACTGAAGCTTTCTTT. The full variable domain, completed using reference TRBV15 and TRBJ1-1, is DAMVIQNPRYQVTQFGKPVTLSCSQTLNHNVMYWYQQKSSQAPKLLFHYYDKDFNNEADTPDNFQSRRPNTSFCFLDIRSPGLGDTAMYLCATSRNTEAFFGQGTRLTVV.

The gene calls are TRBV4-1 and TRBJ2-3; TRBD1 matches 11 bases. The CDR3 is 17 residues long. The V segment lost 5 bases and the J segment 5 bases; nucleotides outside the gene matches: 12. The germline CDR1 and CDR2 sequences are MGHRA and YSYEKL. CDR3 sequence reads: CASSYQPGTGGEDTQYF. The CDR3 bases are TGCGCCAGCAGCTACCAACCCGGGACAGGGGGGGAAGATACGCAGTATTTT.

V gene TRBV4-2 combines with J gene TRBJ1-4; a possible D gene is TRBD1 (5 bases). CDR1 is LGHNA and CDR2 is YNFKEQ in the germline V gene. The CDR3 extends over 16 amino acids. Trimming left V 1 base short and J 8 bases short, with 17 bases between. The CDR3 nucleotides are TGTGCCAGCAGCCAAGCCACGGGCAGGGTAGGAGAAAAACTGTTTTTT. Residues: CASSQATGRVGEKLFF.

This clone showed up just a few times. The gene calls are TRBV6-1 and TRBJ1-1, with D tentatively TRBD1 (6 bases). The germline V and J ends were trimmed by 3 bases and 0 bases, with 11 bases remaining between them. Germline loops: CDR1 MNHNS, CDR2 SASEGT. This CDR3 has 15 amino acids. The CDR3 coding sequence is TGTGCCAGCAGTGAGACCAGGGGCATGAACACTGAAGCTTTCTTT. It codes for CASSETRGMNTEAFF.

This clone was detected only once. The V call is TRBV5-1, the J call TRBJ2-7, with D tentatively TRBD1 or TRBD2 (5 bases each). This CDR3 is built from 16 residues. Per germline, CDR1 SGHRS and CDR2 YFSETQ. Trimming stripped 4 bases from V and 3 bases from J, with 20 bases between. The CDR3 sequence is CASSQGLRLAGYEQYF. CDR3 nucleotides: TGCGCCAGCAGCCAGGGCCTTCGGCTAGCTGGCTACGAGCAGTACTTC.

V usage is TRBV9 and J usage is TRBJ2-2; D is perhaps TRBD1 or TRBD2 (5 bases each). Deletions cut 6 bases from V and 4 bases from J, with 19 bases between. CDR3 length: 16 amino acids. Germline V lookup: CDR1 SGDLS, CDR2 YYNGEE. CDR3 bases: TGTGCCAGCACCCAGGGACCGCCCCTAAGCACCGGGGAGCTGTTTTTT. Amino acids: CASTQGPPLSTGELFF.

V usage is TRBV6-5 and J usage is TRBJ2-1, with D maybe TRBD2 (6 bases). The germline V gene encodes CDR1 MNHEY and CDR2 SVGAGI. The CDR3 covers 11 residues. V lost 5 bases to trimming and J lost 9 bases, with 8 bases between them. CDR3 amino acids: CASSIGGEQFF. DNA of the CDR3: TGTGCCAGCAGTATCGGGGGTGAGCAGTTCTTC.

V and J are TRBV7-2 and TRBJ1-4, with D tentatively TRBD1 (6 bases). V lost 4 bases to trimming and J lost 3 bases, with 12 bases between them. From germline, CDR1 is SGHTA and CDR2 FQGNSA. The CDR3 loop spans 15 amino acids. Written as DNA, the CDR3 is TGTGCCAGCAGCTCTACAGGGATATCTAATGAAAAACTGTTTTTT. Amino acid sequence: CASSSTGISNEKLFF.

This chain links TRBV7-8 with TRBJ2-5; the D is unclear. Germline CDR1 is SGHVS and CDR2 is FQNEAQ. Trimming cost V 5 bases and J 1 base, with 17 bases left between them. The CDR3 is made up of 16 amino acids. The CDR3 DNA reads as TGTGCCAGCAGCCATAGGGCTAATCTTGGCCAAGAGACCCAGTACTTC. Translation: CASSHRANLGQETQYF.

This clone showed up just once. This chain joins TRBV7-6 and TRBJ2-3, with TRBD2 matching 14 bases. The CDR3 sequence is 18 residues long. CDR1 is SGHVS, CDR2 FNYEAQ, per germline. V lost 5 bases to trimming and J lost 2 bases; unmatched junction nucleotides: 9. As DNA, the CDR3 is TGTGCCAGCAGCCCCAGACCGGGACTAGCGGGGGTCACAGATACGCAGTATTTT. Translating gives CASSPRPGLAGVTDTQYF.

V usage is TRBV7-2 and J usage is TRBJ1-4; 9 bases fit TRBD1. The ends lost 5 bases at V and 5 bases at J; junction bases unmatched: 3. The CDR3 spans 14 residues. Per the germline V gene, CDR1 is SGHTA and CDR2 is FQGNSA. The DNA for the CDR3 is TGTGCCAGCAGCGCGGGGACAGGGAATGAAAAACTGTTTTTT. Protein product: CASSAGTGNEKLFF.

This clone was observed a single time. The rearrangement uses TRBV5-4 and TRBJ2-7; TRBD2 aligns across 12 bases. The CDR3 extends over 16 amino acids. In germline, CDR1 is SGHNT, CDR2 YYREEE (reference sequence). J gave up 6 bases and V 4 bases, and 11 bases lay outside the gene matches. CDR3 protein: CASSPTSGGPSGEQYF. CDR3 in DNA: TGTGCCAGCAGCCCGACTAGCGGGGGCCCTTCGGGCGAGCAGTACTTC.